This T cell receptor beta chain was retrieved from a study of cytomegalovirus exposure and HLA in healthy donors. To note about this clone: Antigen unknown.

Per germline, CDR1 MGHRA and CDR2 YSYEKL. The CDR3 consists of 17 residues. V lost 2 bases to trimming and J lost 1 base; unmatched junction nucleotides: 7. Primers included in the PCR were 60 Vbeta and 13 Jbeta primers. TCRdb keeps only in-frame clones here, not all; method: immunoSEQ multiplex PCR. The table shows approximately 160,000 clones, with approximately 80% occurring only once. Study observations and caveats: An analysis done earlier found most TCR beta V segments productive about 87% or about 30% of the time.

This chain connects TRBV4-1 to TRBJ2-5; 10 bases are shared with TRBD2. The sequenced material came from PBMCs. This TCR was sampled from a woman aged 40 to 55 in good health and CMV-seropositive. This CDR3 is CASSQPGGLALQETQYF. DNA of the CDR3: TGCGCCAGCAGCCAACCCGGGGGACTAGCGCTCCAAGAGACCCAGTACTTC.